The 8 T cell receptor beta chains given below trace back to one sample, sequenced in a study of blood T cells in healthy people across ages. A second PCR of about 7 to 12 cycles used a sample-barcoded 5' primer and a J-beta primer mix. MiXCR was run by TCRdb on the 5' RACE reads, yielding one entry per CDR3 protein. The sample contains approximately 900,000 distinct CDR3 sequences, 29% of which appear only once. Separately, the same data were catalogued under a study of T cells of mothers and their children.

Sequencing was done on a sample of blood. Receptors originate from a woman in her thirties or forties in good health.

This clonotype was seen ten or more times. This chain connects TRBV20-1 to TRBJ1-2; a weak D match, TRBD1 (5 bases). V lost 3 bases and J 6 bases, leaving 17 bases between the germline ends. Germline values: CDR1 DFQATT, CDR2 SNEGSKA (reference sequence). The CDR3 sequence is 14 residues long. The CDR3 loop is CSASLAAEGHGYTF. CDR3 bases: TGCAGTGCTAGTCTCGCAGCGGAGGGACATGGCTACACCTTC.

This clonotype was found a few times. V usage is TRBV11-2 and J usage is TRBJ2-7, with 8 bases aligning to TRBD1. Germline V gene lookup returns CDR1 SGHAT and CDR2 FQNNGV. V shed 4 bases, J shed 4 bases, and the junction held 15 bases outside the gene matches. This CDR3 contains 17 residues. The chain's CDR3 is CASSSLGFGTGRYEQYF. The CDR3 DNA sequence: TGTGCCAGCAGCTCCCTCGGGTTCGGGACAGGAAGGTACGAGCAGTACTTC. The full variable domain, completed using reference TRBV11-2 and TRBJ2-7, is EAGVAQSPRYKIIEKRQSVAFWCNPISGHATLYWYQQILGQGPKLLIQFQNNGVVDDSQLPKDRFSAERLKGVDSTLKIQPAKLEDSAVYLCASSSLGFGTGRYEQYFGPGTRLTVT.

This chain connects TRBV6-1 to TRBJ2-4, with D unresolved. Deletions cut 1 base from V and 9 bases from J, with 10 bases between. There are 13 residues in the CDR3. In germline, CDR1 is MNHNS, CDR2 SASEGT. The CDR3 spells CASSEDGKGIQYF. CDR3 DNA sequence: TGTGCCAGCAGTGAAGACGGCAAGGGCATTCAGTACTTC.

This clonotype was observed a handful of times. This chain links TRBV3-1 with TRBJ2-7; 9 bases fit TRBD2. CDR1 and CDR2 from the germline V gene are LGHDT and YNNKEL (reference sequence). CDR3 length: 15 amino acids. J lost 3 bases, V lost 4 bases, and 7 bases had no gene match. DNA of the CDR3: TGTGCCAGCAGCCGCAGAGCGGGGGGCAGCTACGAGCAGTACTTC. It specifies CASSRRAGGSYEQYF.

Worth noting for this clonotype: At one of its ends the junction is not consistent with the germline gene, which may arise from a read error. CDR3 DNA sequence: TGCAGTGCTCTCGGACAGGGCCCCTACGAGCAGCACTTC. Amino acids: CSALGQGPYEQHF. This chain joins TRBV20-1 and TRBJ2-7; TRBD1 matches 8 bases. The CDR3 loop spans 13 amino acids. Germline assignment: CDR1 DFQATT and CDR2 SNEGSKA (reference sequence).

Only a few counts were recorded for this clonotype. The CDR3 is CASSFMRGGGEQYF. CDR3 DNA: TGTGCCAGCAGTTTTATGCGGGGGGGCGGCGAGCAGTACTTC. This chain uses TRBV12-3 or TRBV12-4 with TRBJ2-7, with 9 bases identical to TRBD2. The CDR3 extends over 14 amino acids. Germline trimming cut 3 bases from V and 6 bases from J; bases unmatched to any gene: 6.

This clonotype was seen a few times. The V call is TRBV3-1, the J call TRBJ2-7; D could derive from TRBD1 or TRBD2 (5 bases each). V was clipped by 3 bases and J by 1 base, with 13 bases between them. The CDR3 runs to 15 residues. Germline lookup yields CDR1 LGHDT and CDR2 YNNKEL (reference sequence). The CDR3 protein is CASSHGRDGSYEQYF. In DNA form, the CDR3 reads TGTGCCAGCAGCCATGGCCGGGACGGATCCTACGAGCAGTACTTC.

The rearrangement links TRBV7-3 to TRBJ2-2, with 7 bases that match TRBD1. Per the germline V gene, CDR1 is SGHTA and CDR2 is FQGTGA. V trimming: 4 bases; J trimming: 2 bases; junction bases outside the gene matches: 7. The CDR3 sequence is 16 residues long. Written as DNA, the CDR3 is TGTGCCAGCAGCTCTGGGACAGCTACTAACACCGGGGAGCTGTTTTTT. Its protein product is CASSSGTATNTGELFF. Drawing the rest from reference TRBV7-3 and TRBJ2-2, the complete variable domain is GAGVSQTPSNKVTEKGKYVELRCDPISGHTALYWYRQSLGQGPEFLIYFQGTGAADDSGLPNDRFFAVRPEGSVSTLKIQRTERGDSAVYLCASSSGTATNTGELFFGEGSRLTVL.